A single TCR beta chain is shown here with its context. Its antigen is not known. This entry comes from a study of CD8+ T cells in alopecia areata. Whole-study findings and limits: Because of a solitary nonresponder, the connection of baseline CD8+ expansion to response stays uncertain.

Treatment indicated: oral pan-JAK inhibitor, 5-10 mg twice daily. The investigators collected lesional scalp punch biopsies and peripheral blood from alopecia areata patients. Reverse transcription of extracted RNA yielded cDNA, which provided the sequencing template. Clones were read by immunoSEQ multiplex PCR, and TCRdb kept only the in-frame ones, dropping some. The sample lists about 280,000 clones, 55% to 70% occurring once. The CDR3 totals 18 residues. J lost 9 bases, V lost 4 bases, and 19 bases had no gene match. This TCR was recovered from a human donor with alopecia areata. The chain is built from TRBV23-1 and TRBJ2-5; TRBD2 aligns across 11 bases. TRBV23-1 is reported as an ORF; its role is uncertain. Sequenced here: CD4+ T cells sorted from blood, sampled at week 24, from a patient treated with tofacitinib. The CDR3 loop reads CASSRLPRTSGPEGAQYF. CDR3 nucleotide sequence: TGCGCCAGCAGTCGACTCCCGAGGACTAGCGGGCCCGAAGGGGCCCAGTACTTC.